This T cell receptor (beta chain) was sequenced for a study of blood T cells in healthy people across ages. This clonotype was picked up a small number of times. Alongside a J-beta primer mix, a sample-barcoded 5' primer served in a second PCR lasting roughly 6 to 12 cycles. TCRdb re-called the 5' RACE reads through MiXCR, storing one row per CDR3 protein. Among around 800,000 distinct CDR3 sequences listed, under 80% were seen once. Looked up from germline, CDR1 is SEHNR and CDR2 is FQNEAQ (reference sequence). V was shortened by 0 bases and J by 8 bases, with 13 bases between the two germline ends. CDR3 size: 15 residues.

Sequences were obtained from blood. V gene TRBV7-9 combines with J gene TRBJ1-4; D remains ambiguous. This clonotype was sampled from a young man in good health. The CDR3 region is CASSLAAGGGEKLFF. The CDR3 region has the DNA TGTGCCAGCAGCTTAGCGGCAGGCGGTGGAGAAAAACTGTTTTTT.